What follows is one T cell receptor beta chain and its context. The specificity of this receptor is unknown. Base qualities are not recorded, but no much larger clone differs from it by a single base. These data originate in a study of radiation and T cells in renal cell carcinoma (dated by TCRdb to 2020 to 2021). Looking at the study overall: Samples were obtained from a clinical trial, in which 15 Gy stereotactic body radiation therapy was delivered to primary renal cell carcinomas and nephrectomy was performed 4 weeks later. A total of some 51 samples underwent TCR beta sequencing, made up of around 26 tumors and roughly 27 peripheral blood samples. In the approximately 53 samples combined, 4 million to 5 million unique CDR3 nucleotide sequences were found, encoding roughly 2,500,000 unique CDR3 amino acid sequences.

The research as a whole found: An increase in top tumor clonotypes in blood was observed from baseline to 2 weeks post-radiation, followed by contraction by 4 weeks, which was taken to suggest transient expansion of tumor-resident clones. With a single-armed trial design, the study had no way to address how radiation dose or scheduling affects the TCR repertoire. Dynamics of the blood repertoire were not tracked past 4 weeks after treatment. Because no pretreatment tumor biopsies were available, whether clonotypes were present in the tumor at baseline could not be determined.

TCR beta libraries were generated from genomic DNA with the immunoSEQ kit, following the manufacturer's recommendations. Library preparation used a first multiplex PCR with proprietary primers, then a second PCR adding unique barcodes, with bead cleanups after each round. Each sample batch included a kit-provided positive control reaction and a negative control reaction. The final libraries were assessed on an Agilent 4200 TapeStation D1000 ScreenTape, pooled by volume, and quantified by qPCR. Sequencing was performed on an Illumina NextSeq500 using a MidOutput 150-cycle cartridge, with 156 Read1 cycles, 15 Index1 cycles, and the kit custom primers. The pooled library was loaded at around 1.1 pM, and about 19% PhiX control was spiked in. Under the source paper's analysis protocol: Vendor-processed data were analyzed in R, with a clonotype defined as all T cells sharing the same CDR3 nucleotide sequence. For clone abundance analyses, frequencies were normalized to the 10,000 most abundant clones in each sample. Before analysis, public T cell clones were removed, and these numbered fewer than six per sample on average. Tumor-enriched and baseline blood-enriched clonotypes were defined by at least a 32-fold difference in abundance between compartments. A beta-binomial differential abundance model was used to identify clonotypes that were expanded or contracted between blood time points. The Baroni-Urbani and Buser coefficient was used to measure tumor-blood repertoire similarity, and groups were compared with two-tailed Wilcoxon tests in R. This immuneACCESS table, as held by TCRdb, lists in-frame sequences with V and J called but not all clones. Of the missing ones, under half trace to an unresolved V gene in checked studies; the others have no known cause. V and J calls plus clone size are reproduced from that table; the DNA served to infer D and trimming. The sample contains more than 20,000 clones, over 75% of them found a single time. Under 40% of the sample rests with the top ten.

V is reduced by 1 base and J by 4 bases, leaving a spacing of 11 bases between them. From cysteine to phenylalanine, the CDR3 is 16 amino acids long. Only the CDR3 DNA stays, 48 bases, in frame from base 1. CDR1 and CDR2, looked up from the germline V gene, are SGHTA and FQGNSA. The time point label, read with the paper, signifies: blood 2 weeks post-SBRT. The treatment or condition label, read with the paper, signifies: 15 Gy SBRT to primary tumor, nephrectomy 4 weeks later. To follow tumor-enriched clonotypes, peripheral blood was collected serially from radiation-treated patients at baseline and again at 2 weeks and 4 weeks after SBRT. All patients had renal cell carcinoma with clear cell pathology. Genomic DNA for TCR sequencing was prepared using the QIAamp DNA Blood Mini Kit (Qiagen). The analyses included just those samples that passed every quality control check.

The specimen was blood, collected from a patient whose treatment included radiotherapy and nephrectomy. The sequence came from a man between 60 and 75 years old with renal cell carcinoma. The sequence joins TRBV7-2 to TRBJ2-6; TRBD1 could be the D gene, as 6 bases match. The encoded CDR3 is CASSLGPGAGANVLTF. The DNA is TGTGCCAGCAGCTTAGGTCCAGGGGCCGGGGCCAACGTCCTGACTTTC. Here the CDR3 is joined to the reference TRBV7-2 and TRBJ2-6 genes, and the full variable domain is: GAGVSQSPSNKVTEKGKDVELRCDPISGHTALYWYRQSLGQGLEFLIYFQGNSAPDKSGLPSDRFSAERTGGSVSTLTIQRTQQEDSAVYLCASSLGPGAGANVLTFGAGSRLTVL.